Below, 3 T cell receptor beta chains from the same sample are listed, as sequenced in a study of read filtering for tumor transcriptome and immune sequencing. From about 0.4 ug of RNA, a library with molecular barcoded alpha/delta and beta/gamma adaptors was made. TCRdb re-called the reads with MiXCR, one entry per CDR3 protein. The sample lists roughly 59,000 distinct CDR3 sequences; around 19% were seen once. Sequencing was carried out using a population of CD138-negative cells sorted from bone marrow. The receptors stem from a donor aged 40 or over with multiple myeloma.

This clonotype was found many times. This chain joins TRBV14 and TRBJ2-1; TRBD2 aligns across 12 bases. CDR3 size: 16 residues. V lost 7 bases, J lost 7 bases, and 11 bases stayed unmatched. Germline lookup yields CDR1 SGHDN and CDR2 FVKESK. The CDR3 region has the DNA TGTGCCAGCACCATCAACCAAGGACTAGCGGGGAATGAGCAGTTCTTC. Translation gives CASTINQGLAGNEQFF.

This clonotype showed up many times. The rearrangement uses TRBV28 and TRBJ2-7; 9 bases agree with TRBD1. Trimming removed 6 bases from V and 3 bases from J; junction bases left unmatched: 9. Germline lookup yields CDR1 MDHEN and CDR2 SYDVKM. CDR3 length: 15 amino acids. The CDR3 DNA reads TGTGCCAGCAGAGAGACAGGGGGGTTCTACTACGAGCAGTACTTC. It specifies CASRETGGFYYEQYF.

This clonotype was detected ten times or more. The chain combines TRBV12-3 or TRBV12-4 with TRBJ1-1; D is perhaps TRBD1 (5 bases). This CDR3 spans 13 amino acids. V gave up 6 bases and J gave up 11 bases, with 19 bases separating them. CDR3 protein: CASRGWGVQAAFF. The CDR3 DNA is TGTGCCAGCAGAGGGTGGGGCGTCCAGGCGGCTTTCTTT.